Each of the 2 T cell receptor beta chains below was sequenced from the same sample in a study of response to subunit inactivated influenza vaccine. In TCRdb, the RT-PCR reads were re-called with MiXCR into one record per CDR3 protein. The sample contains a few hundred thousand distinct CDR3 sequences, around 20% of which appear only once. Sequenced here: PBMCs from blood, sampled around 22 months after vaccination. The receptors shown here come from a man aged 50 to 69 who received an inactivated influenza vaccine.

This clonotype came up a few times. The chain uses TRBV7-9 and TRBJ1-2, with no clear D. Trimming cost V 5 bases and J 8 bases, with 18 bases left between them. Germline CDR1 SEHNR, CDR2 FQNEAQ (reference sequence). This CDR3 has 14 residues. The CDR3 spells CASSPGWAVGGYTF. The CDR3 DNA reads as TGTGCCAGCAGCCCCGGCTGGGCAGTCGGAGGCTACACCTTC.

The chain carries TRBV28 and TRBJ2-5; 14 bases map to TRBD2. V was clipped by 3 bases and J by 3 bases; unmatched bases: 15. The CDR3 is 20 amino acids. Germline V gene sequence: CDR1 MDHEN, CDR2 SYDVKM. The CDR3 sequence: CASSFPRLAGGPRVEETQYF. The CDR3 DNA reads TGTGCCAGCAGTTTTCCCAGACTAGCGGGAGGGCCAAGGGTCGAAGAGACCCAGTACTTC.